The T cell receptor (beta chain) described here comes from a study of cytomegalovirus exposure and HLA in healthy donors. The germline CDR1 and CDR2 sequences are SGHVS and FQNEAQ. V lost 2 bases, J lost 3 bases, and 9 bases stayed unmatched. CDR3 length: 17 residues. The primer mix had 60 Vbeta and 13 Jbeta primers. Measured with immunoSEQ multiplex PCR; TCRdb has only the in-frame clones, and not every one. The sample has more than 150,000 clones, roughly 79% seen once; the top ten hold over 3%. The sequencing input was PBMCs. The chain recombines TRBV7-8 with TRBJ2-5, with 10 nucleotides matching TRBD1. This sequence was found in a woman in her forties or fifties in good health and CMV-seropositive. The CDR3 sequence is CASSLPILGQGKETQYF. Here the CDR3 DNA reads TGTGCCAGCAGCTTACCGATCCTGGGACAGGGGAAAGAGACCCAGTACTTC.